This TCR beta chain is drawn from a study of blood T cell repertoires in COVID-19. Profiled with immunoSEQ multiplex PCR; TCRdb holds only in-frame clones, not every one. The top ten clones hold roughly 6% of a sample with hundreds of thousands of clones, roughly 87% of them seen once. The CDR3 consists of 17 residues. The V gene's germline CDR1 is LNHDA and CDR2 SQIVND (reference sequence). V was shortened by 3 bases and J by 7 bases, with 24 bases between the two germline ends. This sequence was found in a woman in her 30s with acute COVID-19. Sample: PBMCs or T cells enriched from blood (not recorded which). V usage is TRBV19 and J usage is TRBJ1-2; perhaps TRBD1 as D (5 bases). The CDR3 DNA follows: TGTGCCAGTAGTATTTGGAGGGGTGACGCCCTCAATGGTGGCTACACCTTC. As protein: CASSIWRGDALNGGYTF. Using reference TRBV19 and TRBJ1-2 for the parts outside the CDR3, the full variable domain is DGGITQSPKYLFRKEGQNVTLSCEQNLNHDAMYWYRQDPGQGLRLIYYSQIVNDFQKGDIAEGYSVSREKKESFPLTVTSAQKNPTAFYLCASSIWRGDALNGGYTFGSGTRLTVV.